The sequence of this TCR beta chain was determined in a study of identical twins. Findings and limits, study-wide: The study found weaker excess twin sharing in beta out-of-frame sequences.

V was clipped by 1 base and J by 5 bases; unmatched bases: 8. CDR3 length equals 15 residues. The germline gives CDR1 DFQATT, CDR2 SNEGSKA (reference sequence). With template switching, a universal primer site was added, and the cDNA carried unique molecular identifiers. TCRdb ran MiXCR on the 5' RACE reads and lists one entry per CDR3 protein. Of a few hundred thousand distinct CDR3 sequences listed, about 24% are singletons. This clonotype showed up just a few times. The antigen remains unidentified. The same data also went into a second study, on T cells expressing NK-cell markers. That work adds: About six donors carried dominant NKG2C+ clonotypes that made up roughly 1.0-7.0% of their CD8+ T cells.

The sequenced sample was CD4+ T cells sorted from blood. J is TRBJ2-5 and V is TRBV20-1; 9 nucleotides line up with TRBD1. The sequence was obtained from a young woman in good health. This CDR3 reads CSARALDRGWETQYF. The CDR3 DNA sequence: TGCAGTGCTAGAGCCCTGGACAGGGGTTGGGAGACCCAGTACTTC.